These 26 T cell receptor beta chains were sequenced from one sample in a study of monozygotic twins with inflammatory bowel disease (dated by TCRdb to the late 2010s). Receptor amplification or capture employed 5' RACE. The run used an Illumina HiSeq 2500. After reprocessing by TCRdb, each CDR3 protein sequence is one entry, and no DNA is given. The table for this sample records approximately 300,000 distinct CDR3 sequences. The leading ten clones occupy roughly 5.2% of the sample. The sample comprised blood. The receptors come from a human donor with ulcerative colitis or Crohn's disease, or a healthy co-twin of an affected twin (not recorded which).

The chain links TRBV20-1 to TRBJ2-1; as DNA is missing, the TRBD1 call by TCRdb cannot be tested. Germline V gene data show CDR1 as DFQATT and CDR2 as SNEGSKA (reference sequence). CDR3 length: 14 residues. Here the CDR3 reads CSARVGGSYNEQFF.

The V and J genes are TRBV23-1 and TRBJ2-2; lacking DNA, the TRBD1 call made by TCRdb goes unchecked. Being an ORF, TRBV23-1 has a function that is uncertain. The CDR3 loop spans 16 amino acids. This CDR3 is CASSQADRAFTGELFF.

The chain employs TRBV9 and TRBJ2-3; TCRdb gives TRBD1 as the D gene, but with no DNA this cannot be confirmed. Per germline, CDR1 SGDLS and CDR2 YYNGEE. This CDR3 has 18 amino acids. CDR3 protein: CASSVGVGRRTLPDTQYF.

The chain has TRBV5-4 and TRBJ2-5; TCRdb's D call of TRBD2 is untestable without DNA. The CDR3 is made up of 19 amino acids. Germline V gives CDR1 SGHNT, CDR2 YYREEE (reference sequence). The CDR3 spells CASSWRTFLLAGGQETQYF.

This chain uses TRBV7-2 with TRBJ2-5. This CDR3 contains 13 residues. CDR1 SGHTA and CDR2 FQGNSA come from the germline V gene. The CDR3 protein is CASSLGGWETQYF.

The chain carries TRBV15 and TRBJ1-1; the TCRdb D gene call, TRBD1, has no DNA to confirm it. The CDR3 consists of 15 residues. Germline CDR1 is LNHNV and CDR2 is YYDKDF (reference sequence). The CDR3 loop is CATSRGFSGVTEAFF. The whole variable domain, filled in from reference TRBV15 and TRBJ1-1, reads DAMVIQNPRYQVTQFGKPVTLSCSQTLNHNVMYWYQQKSSQAPKLLFHYYDKDFNNEADTPDNFQSRRPNTSFCFLDIRSPGLGDTAMYLCATSRGFSGVTEAFFGQGTRLTVV.

CDR3: CATSREPLQGSPLHF. This rearrangement joins TRBV15 to TRBJ1-6. Germline lookup yields CDR1 LNHNV and CDR2 YYDKDF (reference sequence). This CDR3 contains 15 residues.

This sequence joins TRBV20-1 and TRBJ2-1; the D call from TCRdb, TRBD2, cannot be confirmed without DNA. Germline assignment: CDR1 DFQATT and CDR2 SNEGSKA (reference sequence). CDR3 size: 16 residues. The CDR3 sequence is CSARDPGLFSYNEQFF.

The chain joins TRBV7-2 to TRBJ1-2; the TRBD1 assignment by TCRdb is unverifiable without DNA. This CDR3 region has 15 residues. The germline gives CDR1 SGHTA, CDR2 FQGNSA. The CDR3 sequence is CASSRSRGEYYGYTF.

The chain recombines TRBV20-1 with TRBJ2-7; with no DNA, the TCRdb D assignment of TRBD1 cannot be verified. The CDR3 is 13 residues long. CDR1 and CDR2 (germline): DFQATT, SNEGSKA (reference sequence). This chain's CDR3 is CSAGGTTAYEQYF.

The gene calls are TRBV27 and TRBJ1-1. Germline V gene lookup returns CDR1 MNHEY and CDR2 SMNVEV (reference sequence). This CDR3 has 14 residues. This CDR3 is CASSFRRTNTEAFF.

The rearrangement links TRBV7-2 to TRBJ2-7; TCRdb returns TRBD2, unconfirmable since there is no DNA. The CDR3 has 13 amino acids. In germline, CDR1 is SGHTA, CDR2 FQGNSA. CDR3: CASRVSRLREQYF. Drawing the rest from reference TRBV7-2 and TRBJ2-7, the complete variable domain is GAGVSQSPSNKVTEKGKDVELRCDPISGHTALYWYRQSLGQGLEFLIYFQGNSAPDKSGLPSDRFSAERTGGSVSTLTIQRTQQEDSAVYLCASRVSRLREQYFGPGTRLTVT.

This chain uses TRBV6-1 with TRBJ2-7; TCRdb's D gene call, TRBD1, goes unchecked for lack of DNA. The CDR3 is made up of 15 amino acids. The germline V gene encodes CDR1 MNHNS and CDR2 SASEGT. CDR3 sequence: CASSEAGHSAYEQYF.

The chain couples TRBV30 to TRBJ2-5; the D gene TCRdb calls, TRBD1, cannot be checked with no DNA. CDR1 is GTSNPN, CDR2 SVGIG, per germline (reference sequence). This CDR3 contains 16 residues. This CDR3 is CAWSVMGEGLGETQYF.

V and J are TRBV12-3 or TRBV12-4 and TRBJ2-7; TCRdb's D call of TRBD2 is untestable without DNA. This CDR3 spans 14 amino acids. The CDR3 loop reads CASRYLAGGYEQYF.

The chain employs TRBV11-2 and TRBJ1-2. The length of the CDR3 is 16 residues. Germline V lookup: CDR1 SGHAT, CDR2 FQNNGV. CDR3 region: CASSPSPRGANYGYTF.

V is TRBV12-3 or TRBV12-4 and J is TRBJ1-2. CDR3 length: 15 residues. The CDR3: CASSPGGELDYGYTF.

The genes are TRBV11-2 and TRBJ2-5; TCRdb's D call, TRBD1, is unchecked because there is no DNA. CDR3 length: 16 amino acids. The germline gives CDR1 SGHAT, CDR2 FQNNGV. The CDR3 here is CASSANRVVRGETQYF.

This rearrangement joins TRBV7-2 to TRBJ2-1. Germline CDR1 SGHTA, CDR2 FQGNSA. This CDR3 has 13 residues. The CDR3 loop reads CASSFTNYNEQFF.

The rearrangement links TRBV11-2 to TRBJ2-1; TCRdb's D call, TRBD1, is unchecked because there is no DNA. The CDR3 runs to 16 residues. Germline lookup yields CDR1 SGHAT and CDR2 FQNNGV. CDR3 loop: CASSLRDDSSYNEQFF.

V and J are TRBV6-5 and TRBJ1-6. Germline V gives CDR1 MNHEY, CDR2 SVGAGI. The CDR3 contains 14 residues. The CDR3 protein is CASSYPGSNSPLHF.

This sequence joins TRBV5-6 and TRBJ2-3; lacking DNA, the TRBD1 call made by TCRdb goes unchecked. Looked up from germline, CDR1 is SGHDT and CDR2 is YYEEEE. The CDR3 is 11 amino acids. This CDR3 is CASRGQGKQYF.

The rearrangement joins TRBV25-1 to TRBJ2-3; the D gene TCRdb calls, TRBD1, cannot be checked with no DNA. Germline CDR1 is MGHDK and CDR2 is SYGVNS. CDR3 length: 18 residues. CDR3 sequence reads: CASSGTGSSRRDLGQQYF.

The genes are TRBV7-7 and TRBJ2-7; TCRdb names TRBD2, which stays unverified in the absence of DNA. This CDR3 has 13 residues. The germline gives CDR1 SSHAT, CDR2 FNYEAQ (reference sequence). The CDR3 region is CASSSLGGSEQYF. Filled out from reference TRBV7-7 and TRBJ2-7, the complete variable domain reads GAGVSQSPRYKVTKRGQDVTLRCDPISSHATLYWYQQALGQGPEFLTYFNYEAQPDKSGLPSDRFSAERPEGSISTLTIQRTEQRDSAMYRCASSSLGGSEQYFGPGTRLTVT.

CDR3 region: CASMLPGAMTGELFF. The rearrangement uses TRBV2 and TRBJ2-2; TCRdb's D gene call, TRBD1, goes unchecked for lack of DNA. Germline V gene lookup returns CDR1 SNHLY and CDR2 FYNNEI. The CDR3 sequence is 15 residues long.

This sequence joins TRBV7-3 and TRBJ2-5; TCRdb's D call, TRBD2, is unchecked because there is no DNA. Per germline, CDR1 SGHTA and CDR2 FQGTGA. CDR3 size: 15 residues. This chain's CDR3 is CASSFQAGGQETQYF. The full variable domain, with the rest looked up from reference TRBV7-3 and TRBJ2-5, is GAGVSQTPSNKVTEKGKYVELRCDPISGHTALYWYRQSLGQGPEFLIYFQGTGAADDSGLPNDRFFAVRPEGSVSTLKIQRTERGDSAVYLCASSFQAGGQETQYFGPGTRLLVL.